A selection of T cell receptor beta chains follows, all from one sample in a study of T-cell reconstitution after alpha-beta-depleted transplantation in children. MiXCR was run by TCRdb on the PCR reads, yielding one entry per CDR3 protein. The table lists 800,000 to 1,000,000 distinct CDR3 sequences, around 30% of them singletons. The sequenced sample was PBMCs, mostly from graft donor cells, obtained 360 days after TCRalphabeta/CD19-depleted stem cell transplant. The source of these receptors is a boy younger than two who had a stem cell transplant for SCID, so the T cells may come from the graft donor. The CDR3 runs from the conserved cysteine through the conserved F or W. Fields, in order: D gene, J gene, V gene, CDR3 length, clone size, CDR3 DNA, CDR3 protein. The D gene is left open where the match is weak. The size of a clone is reported for some rows only, either as once, few or many, or as a class for expanded clones.

TRBD1	TRBJ2-1	TRBV12-3/TRBV12-4	16	few	TGTGCCAGCAGTTTTTGGGACAGGGATTCCTACAATGAGCAGTTCTTC	CASSFWDRDSYNEQFF
NA	TRBJ2-2	TRBV6-5	14	few	TGTGCCAGCAGTTACTCACGTACCACCGGGGAGCTGTTTTTT	CASSYSRTTGELFF
NA	TRBJ1-1	TRBV27	14	few	TGTGCCAGCAGTTTGGCGAACGGATACACTGAAGCTTTCTTT	CASSLANGYTEAFF
TRBD2	TRBJ2-1	TRBV3-1	19	few	TGTGCCAGCAGCCGAACCGGACTAGCGGGGGGGAGAGGGAACAATGAGCAGTTCTTC	CASSRTGLAGGRGNNEQFF
NA	TRBJ2-5	TRBV27	12	NA	TGTGCCAGCCAGGGGATCGAAGAGACCCAGTACTTC	CASQGIEETQYF
TRBD1	TRBJ1-5	TRBV20-1	13	NA	TGCAGTGCCTACGGACAGGTCGATCAGCCCCAGCATTTT	CSAYGQVDQPQHF
NA	TRBJ1-2	TRBV20-1	14	NA	TGCAGTGCTAGTCCCCCCAGATGGAGCTATGGCTACACCTTC	CSASPPRWSYGYTF
NA	TRBJ2-1	TRBV11-2	14	NA	TGTGCCAGCAGCTTAGCAGGGATCCACAATGAGCAGTTCTTC	CASSLAGIHNEQFF
NA	TRBJ2-3	TRBV20-1	18	few	TGCAGTGCTAGAGAGCCGGGACCTCAGGGACGGGAGACAGATACGCAGTATTTT	CSAREPGPQGRETDTQYF
NA	TRBJ2-1	TRBV4-1	16	NA	TGCGCCAGCAGCCACAACACAGGGAAGGTTGGTAATGAGCAGTTCTTC	CASSHNTGKVGNEQFF
NA	TRBJ2-1	TRBV5-1	13	NA	TGCGCCAGCAGCTTGGCCCCAGCGAATGAGCAGTTCTTC	CASSLAPANEQFF
NA	TRBJ2-7	TRBV9	14	few	TGTGCCAGCAGCGCCCTAGGGTCCCAGGGAGAGCAGTACTTC	CASSALGSQGEQYF
NA	TRBJ1-1	TRBV6-1	14	few	TGTGCCAGCAGTCGCGGGGGCTACGGCACTGAAGCTTTCTTT	CASSRGGYGTEAFF
NA	TRBJ2-4	TRBV20-1	12	NA	TGCAGCGCCAGGGCGGCCAAAAACATTCAGTACTTC	CSARAAKNIQYF
NA	TRBJ2-1	TRBV20-1	14	few	TGCAGTGCTAGGATAGAACCGTCCTACAATGAGCAGTTCTTC	CSARIEPSYNEQFF
TRBD1	TRBJ1-4	TRBV4-2	15	NA	TGTGCCAGCAGCCAACGGACAGGGCTTAATGAAAAACTGTTTTTT	CASSQRTGLNEKLFF
NA	TRBJ2-1	TRBV5-1	15	NA	TGCGCCAGCAGCTCGGAGGGACAGAGTAACAATGAGCAGTTCTTC	CASSSEGQSNNEQFF
NA	TRBJ2-1	TRBV20-1	12	few	TGCAGTGCTAGTAGCGGAAAAAATGAGCAGTTCTTC	CSASSGKNEQFF
TRBD1	TRBJ1-2	TRBV5-1	14	NA	TGCGCCAGCAGCGAACAGGGGAGGACCTATGGCTACACCTTC	CASSEQGRTYGYTF
NA	TRBJ2-5	TRBV3-1	13	NA	TGTGCCAGCACGGCCGGGGTTTGGGAGACCCAGTACTTC	CASTAGVWETQYF
TRBD2	TRBJ2-4	TRBV4-2	18	few	TGTGCCAGCAGCCAAATTATTCCCGGGACTAGCGGCAAAAACATTCAGTACTTC	CASSQIIPGTSGKNIQYF
NA	TRBJ1-6	TRBV28	15	NA	TGTGCCAGCAGCTCCTTTTTTGGGGACAATTCACCCCTCCACTTT	CASSSFFGDNSPLHF
TRBD1	TRBJ1-6	TRBV6-1	15	few	TGTGCCAGCACGAGGGCAGGGGGAGCGGATTCACCCCTCCACTTT	CASTRAGGADSPLHF
TRBD1	TRBJ2-5	TRBV12-3/TRBV12-4	15	few	TGTGCCAGCAGTACCGGGACAGGGTGGCAAGAGACCCAGTACTTC	CASSTGTGWQETQYF
TRBD1	TRBJ1-5	TRBV5-5	16	few	TGTGCCAGCAGCTTGGTGGGGACAGGCAAGAATCAGCCCCAGCATTTT	CASSLVGTGKNQPQHF
NA	TRBJ1-5	TRBV12-3/TRBV12-4	15	once	TGTGCCAGCAGTAGCCTACACAGTCAAAATCAGCCCCAGCATTTT	CASSSLHSQNQPQHF
TRBD2	TRBJ2-2	TRBV28	15	NA	TGTGCCAGCAGTTTTTGGAGCGGGGTTGACGGGGAGCTGTTTTTT	CASSFWSGVDGELFF
TRBD1	TRBJ2-7	TRBV12-3/TRBV12-4	12	few	TGTGCCAGCGGTGACAGGGTCTACGAGCAGTACTTC	CASGDRVYEQYF
NA	TRBJ1-2	TRBV7-2	14	NA	TGTGCCAGCAGCTTAGCATCGGGTTGGGATGGCTACACCTTC	CASSLASGWDGYTF
NA	TRBJ1-2	TRBV5-1	14	NA	TGCGCCAGCACCTCCGTACAGGGAGTCTATGGCTACACCTTC	CASTSVQGVYGYTF
NA	TRBJ1-1	TRBV7-9	12	NA	TGTGCCAGCAGCCTCCTCTTGGGGGAAGCTTTCTTT	CASSLLLGEAFF